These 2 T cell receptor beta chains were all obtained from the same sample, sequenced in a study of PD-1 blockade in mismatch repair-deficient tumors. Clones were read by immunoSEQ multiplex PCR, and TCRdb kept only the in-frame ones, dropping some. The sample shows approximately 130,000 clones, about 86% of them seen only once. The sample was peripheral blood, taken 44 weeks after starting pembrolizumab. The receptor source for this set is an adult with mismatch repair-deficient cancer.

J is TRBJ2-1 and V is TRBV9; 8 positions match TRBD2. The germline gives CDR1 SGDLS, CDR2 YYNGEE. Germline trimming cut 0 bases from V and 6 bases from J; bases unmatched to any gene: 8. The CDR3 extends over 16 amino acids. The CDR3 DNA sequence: TGTGCCAGCAGCGTAGAAGTTCTAGCGGGTCCCAATGAGCAGTTCTTC. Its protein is CASSVEVLAGPNEQFF.

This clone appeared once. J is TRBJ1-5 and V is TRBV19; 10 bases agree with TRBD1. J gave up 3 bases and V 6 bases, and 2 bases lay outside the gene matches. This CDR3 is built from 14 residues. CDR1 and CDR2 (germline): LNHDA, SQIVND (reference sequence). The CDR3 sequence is CASRTGGLNQPQHF. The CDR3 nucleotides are TGTGCCAGTAGGACAGGGGGCCTCAATCAGCCCCAGCATTTT.